This T cell receptor (beta chain) was sequenced during a study of cytomegalovirus exposure and HLA in healthy donors. Notes on the study in general: The authors later found TCR association rates varying by HLA locus, with DRB1 most and HLA-C fewest. A missense DCLRE1C variant was associated with V- and J-gene trimming of TCR beta chains in a later analysis, and an independent cohort replicated the association.

Amplification used 60 Vbeta primers and 13 Jbeta primers. The table came from immunoSEQ multiplex PCR; TCRdb's copy has only in-frame clones and leaves some out. This table holds 250,000 to 350,000 clones, 75% to 85% found once. This CDR3 has 13 residues. In germline, CDR1 is MNHNS, CDR2 SASEGT. V dropped 6 bases and J dropped 3; count of bases not matched to a gene: 3. In regard to this clone: The antigen is not known.

This TCR was recovered from a girl aged 2 to 10 in good health and CMV-seronegative. Source material: PBMCs. The rearrangement uses TRBV6-1 and TRBJ2-7; the match to TRBD1 covers 9 bases. CDR3 nucleotide sequence: TGTGCCAGCAGCTTGGACAGGGGCTACGAGCAGTACTTC. Translating it yields CASSLDRGYEQYF.